What follows are 19 T cell receptor beta chains derived from one specimen sequenced in a study of blood T cell repertoires in COVID-19. Some clones are missing from TCRdb's copy, which holds only in-frame ones; the method was immunoSEQ multiplex PCR. This sample has fewer than 250,000 clones, with about 87% found just once. Sequencing used peripheral blood. The receptors shown here come from a man in his sixties or seventies with acute or convalescent COVID-19.

This sequence joins TRBV10-3 and TRBJ2-2; 10 nucleotides match TRBD2. V dropped 6 bases and J dropped 2; count of bases not matched to a gene: 6. The CDR3 extends over 16 amino acids. Per the germline V gene, CDR1 is ENHRY and CDR2 is SYGVKD. CDR3 protein: CAISLAGERNTGELFF. Written as DNA, the CDR3 is TGTGCCATCAGCCTAGCGGGAGAGCGCAACACCGGGGAGCTGTTTTTT.

V gene TRBV12-3 or TRBV12-4 combines with J gene TRBJ2-2; D is undetermined. The CDR3 has 13 residues. Trimming shortened V by 7 bases and J by 2 bases, and 8 bases separated the two germline ends. The CDR3 sequence is CASIPVNTGELFF. The CDR3 DNA is TGTGCCAGCATTCCCGTTAACACCGGGGAGCTGTTTTTT.

The chain carries TRBV25-1 and TRBJ2-1; 9 bases match TRBD2. The germline gives CDR1 MGHDK, CDR2 SYGVNS. This CDR3 has 16 amino acids. V gave up 4 bases and J gave up 2 bases; unmatched junction bases: 6. CDR3 region: CASSGRLAVAYNEQFF. The CDR3 region has the DNA TGTGCCAGCAGTGGCCGACTAGCGGTCGCCTACAATGAGCAGTTCTTC.

The chain carries TRBV4-2 and TRBJ2-7; D is unresolved. This CDR3 is 13 amino acids long. The V gene lost 3 bases and the J gene lost 4 bases, with 10 bases spanning the gap. Germline V CDR1 and CDR2: LGHNA, YNFKEQ. The CDR3 reads CASSQAGIYEQYF. In nucleotides, the CDR3 is TGTGCCAGCAGCCAGGCAGGAATATACGAGCAGTACTTC.

The V and J genes are TRBV28 and TRBJ2-1, with D maybe TRBD2 (5 bases). The CDR3 has 17 residues. CDR1 and CDR2 (germline): MDHEN, SYDVKM. V was cut by 4 bases and J by 0 bases, with 16 bases left in between. CDR3 coding DNA: TGTGCCAGCAGTTCCCCCATTAGCGAATACTCCTACAATGAGCAGTTCTTC. This sequence encodes CASSSPISEYSYNEQFF.

CDR3 in DNA: TGTGCTAGTGGAAGTCTAGCATTGCGCGAGCAGTACTTC. Amino acids: CASGSLALREQYF. This sequence joins TRBV12-5 and TRBJ2-7, with D possibly matching TRBD2 (5 bases). The CDR3 covers 13 residues. Looked up from germline, CDR1 is LGHNT and CDR2 is FRNRAP. Between the trimmed V and J ends, which lost 6 bases and 6 bases, there was a span of 15 bases.

This chain joins TRBV4-1 and TRBJ2-3; possibly TRBD2 for D (6 bases). Germline CDR1 and CDR2: MGHRA and YSYEKL. V was clipped by 4 bases and J by 1 base, with 24 bases between them. This CDR3 is built from 19 residues. CDR3 residues: CASSPFSVGGGGGTDTQYF. For the CDR3, the DNA is TGCGCCAGCAGCCCCTTTAGCGTGGGTGGAGGAGGGGGCACAGATACGCAGTATTTT.

The chain joins TRBV14 to TRBJ1-6; D is uncertain. The CDR3 consists of 14 residues. Germline lookup yields CDR1 SGHDN and CDR2 FVKESK. The V gene lost 4 bases and the J gene lost 3 bases, with 7 bases spanning the gap. CDR3 sequence (DNA): TGTGCCAGCAGCCCACAGCTCTATAATTCACCCCTCCACTTT. Translating gives CASSPQLYNSPLHF.

The rearrangement joins TRBV28 to TRBJ2-1, with 7 nucleotides matching TRBD2. Per the germline V gene, CDR1 is MDHEN and CDR2 is SYDVKM. V was pared by 1 base and J by 5 bases, with 8 bases of the junction left unmatched. The CDR3 loop spans 16 amino acids. The CDR3: CASSLFVAGSDNEQFF. DNA for the CDR3: TGTGCCAGCAGTTTATTCGTAGCGGGTAGCGACAATGAGCAGTTCTTC.

The chain recombines TRBV7-9 with TRBJ2-1, with 15 bases lining up with TRBD2. Germline CDR1 SEHNR, CDR2 FQNEAQ (reference sequence). The CDR3 length is 15 residues. V gave up 5 bases and J gave up 7 bases; unmatched junction bases: 3. As DNA, the CDR3 is TGTGCCAGCAGCCCGGGACTAGCGGGAGGAAATGAGCAGTTCTTC. Translation: CASSPGLAGGNEQFF.

The V gene is TRBV15, the J gene TRBJ2-7; D perhaps matches TRBD1 (5 bases). With 1 base removed from V and 5 bases from J, the gap between germline ends came to 12 bases. CDR1 is LNHNV, CDR2 YYDKDF, per germline (reference sequence). The CDR3 runs 14 residues. The DNA of the CDR3 is TGTGCCACCAGCAGAGCAGGGAAGGGAAACGAGCAGTACTTC. Amino acids: CATSRAGKGNEQYF.

This clone was counted a few times. A read error may account for a junction end that differs from germline. This rearrangement joins TRBV5-6 to TRBJ1-1; D uncertain. Looked up from germline, CDR1 is SGHDT and CDR2 is YYEEEE. This CDR3 contains 13 residues. In DNA, the CDR3 is TGTGCCAGCACCTTGGGTTCTAACACTGAAGCTTTCTTT. Translation gives CASTLGSNTEAFF.

This clone showed up just once. This sequence joins TRBV19 and TRBJ2-2; possible D gene TRBD1, 6 bases. Trimming removed 6 bases at V and 3 bases at J, with 20 bases between. The CDR3 is made up of 17 amino acids. Germline V gene sequence: CDR1 LNHDA, CDR2 SQIVND (reference sequence). The DNA of the CDR3 is TGTGCCAGTAGCCACCGACAGGTGCTCCAGGACACCGGGGAGCTGTTTTTT. Amino acid sequence: CASSHRQVLQDTGELFF.

This clone was found a few times. V usage is TRBV28 and J usage is TRBJ2-5; weak D call: TRBD2 (6 bases). Trimming shortened V by 6 bases and J by 5 bases, and 13 bases separated the two germline ends. CDR3 length equals 13 residues. Per the germline V gene, CDR1 is MDHEN and CDR2 is SYDVKM. The CDR3 region is CASSGRLMETQYF. The CDR3 DNA reads TGTGCCAGCAGCGGGAGATTAATGGAGACCCAGTACTTC. Full variable domain (outside the CDR3, taken from reference TRBV28 and TRBJ2-5): DVKVTQSSRYLVKRTGEKVFLECVQDMDHENMFWYRQDPGLGLRLIYFSYDVKMKEKGDIPEGYSVSREKKERFSLILESASTNQTSMYLCASSGRLMETQYFGPGTRLLVL.

This clone was observed a few times. The genes are TRBV6-5 and TRBJ2-1, with D unclear. V lost 2 bases and J 5 bases, leaving 16 bases between the germline ends. This CDR3 has 16 amino acids. Germline loops: CDR1 MNHEY, CDR2 SVGAGI. The CDR3 loop is CASSYLKNTRNNEQFF. Written as DNA, the CDR3 is TGTGCCAGCAGTTACCTTAAGAATACCAGAAACAATGAGCAGTTCTTC.

V gene TRBV6-5 combines with J gene TRBJ2-3, with a possible D match to TRBD1 (6 bases). CDR1 is MNHEY, CDR2 SVGAGI, per germline. The CDR3 is made up of 16 amino acids. Trimming took off 0 bases at V and 7 bases at J, with 17 bases between the two ends. The DNA of the CDR3 is TGTGCCAGCAGTTACTCTTTCCTAGGGGGTTTGAATACGCAGTATTTT. This translates into CASSYSFLGGLNTQYF.

The V and J genes are TRBV19 and TRBJ2-7; 9 bases fit TRBD1. The V gene's germline CDR1 is LNHDA and CDR2 SQIVND (reference sequence). The CDR3 runs 14 residues. V shed 6 bases and J 5 bases; nucleotides not matched to a gene: 8. For the CDR3, the DNA is TGTGCCAGTAGGGACAGGGGTTCCACCCACGAGCAGTACTTC. Translating gives CASRDRGSTHEQYF.

V gene TRBV28 combines with J gene TRBJ1-1, with a weak D call TRBD1 (6 bases). CDR1 and CDR2 from the germline V gene are MDHEN and SYDVKM. Trimming took 8 bases from V and 4 from J, leaving 17 bases between them. This CDR3 is built from 14 residues. The CDR3 coding sequence is TGTGCCAGCTCCCTGGGGGGGCGGACCACTGAAGCTTTCTTT. This encodes CASSLGGRTTEAFF.

The chain couples TRBV5-8 to TRBJ2-7; 9 bases agree with TRBD1. Germline CDR1 and CDR2: SGHTS and YDEGEE. The CDR3 loop spans 15 amino acids. The V gene end was trimmed by 1 base and the J gene end by 4 bases; junction bases not matched to a gene: 6. DNA of the CDR3: TGTGCCAGCAGCTTGTTCGGGACAGGGCTTTACGAGCAGTACTTC. Translation: CASSLFGTGLYEQYF.